This record covers a single TCR beta chain. TCRdb keeps only in-frame clones here, not all; method: immunoSEQ multiplex PCR. The sample lists about 510,000 clones; about 79% were seen once. CDR1 and CDR2 from the germline V gene are ENHRY and SYGVKD. The CDR3 length is 12 residues. V was cut by 10 bases and J by 1 base, with 10 bases left in between. This entry comes from a study of shared clonotypes between healthy human individuals. The chain has TRBV10-3 and TRBJ1-1; weak D call: TRBD1 (6 bases). The receptor was derived from a middle-aged woman in good health. Some clones in this sample may be carry-over from other donors' samples. Sequences were obtained from PBMCs. CDR3 coding DNA: TGTGCCAACGGACAGTCGAACACTGAAGCTTTCTTT. Protein: CANGQSNTEAFF.